This T cell receptor (beta chain) was observed in a study of T cells in Graves' hyperthyroidism and ophthalmopathy. Study-level results: Ophthalmopathy onset followed model prediction by a median roughly 6 months. Blood also carried most thyroid clonotypes expanded above 0.001.

RNA transcripts served as the template for amplifying TCR beta CDR3 regions. When the TCR CDR3 underwent first-round RT-PCR, the HTBI primer set was used. TCRdb reprocessed the multiplex PCR reads with MiXCR, giving one entry per CDR3 protein. The sample shows 500,000 to 650,000 distinct CDR3 sequences, more than 12% of them seen only once. Duration under 3 months, a NOSPECS grade of at least 4, and a Clinical Activity Score of at least 3 characterized the ophthalmopathy patients. V was pared by 7 bases and J by 1 base, with 10 bases between. The germline V gene has CDR1 MDHEN and CDR2 SYDVKM. This CDR3 is 13 amino acids long. This clonotype appeared many times. Its antigen is undetermined.

The clonotype comes from a woman between 45 and 65 years old with Graves' ophthalmopathy. Sequencing was carried out using blood. The chain combines TRBV28 with TRBJ2-5, with D perhaps assigned TRBD1 or TRBD2 (5 bases each). As DNA, the CDR3 is TGTGCCAGCACCCCGGGACGCCAAGAGACCCAGTACTTC. It specifies CASTPGRQETQYF.